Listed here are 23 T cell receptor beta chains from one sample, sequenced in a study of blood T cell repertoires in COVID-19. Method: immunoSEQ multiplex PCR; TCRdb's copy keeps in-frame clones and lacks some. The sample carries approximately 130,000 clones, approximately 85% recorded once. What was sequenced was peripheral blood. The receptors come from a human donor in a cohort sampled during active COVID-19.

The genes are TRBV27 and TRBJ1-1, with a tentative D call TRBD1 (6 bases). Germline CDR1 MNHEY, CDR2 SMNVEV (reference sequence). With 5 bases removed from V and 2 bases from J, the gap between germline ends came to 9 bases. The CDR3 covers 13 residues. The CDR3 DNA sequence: TGTGCCAGCAGTCTCAGGGGCAACACTGAAGCTTTCTTT. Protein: CASSLRGNTEAFF.

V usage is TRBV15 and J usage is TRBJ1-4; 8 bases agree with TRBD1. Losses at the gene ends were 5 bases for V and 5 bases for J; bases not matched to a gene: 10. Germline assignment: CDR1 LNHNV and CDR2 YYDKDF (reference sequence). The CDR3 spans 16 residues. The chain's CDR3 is CATSPQTGGTNEKLFF. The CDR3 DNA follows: TGTGCCACCAGCCCACAAACAGGGGGGACCAATGAAAAACTGTTTTTT.

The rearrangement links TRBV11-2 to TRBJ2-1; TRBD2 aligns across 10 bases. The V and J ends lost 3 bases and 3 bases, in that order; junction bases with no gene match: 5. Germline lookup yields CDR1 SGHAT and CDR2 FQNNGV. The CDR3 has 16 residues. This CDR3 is CASSFLAGEVYNEQFF. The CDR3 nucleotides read TGTGCCAGCAGCTTTCTAGCGGGGGAGGTCTACAATGAGCAGTTCTTC. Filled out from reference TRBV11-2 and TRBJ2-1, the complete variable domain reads EAGVAQSPRYKIIEKRQSVAFWCNPISGHATLYWYQQILGQGPKLLIQFQNNGVVDDSQLPKDRFSAERLKGVDSTLKIQPAKLEDSAVYLCASSFLAGEVYNEQFFGPGTRLTVL.

The CDR3 protein is CASSVVGQGASYTF. The CDR3 nucleotides are TGTGCCAGCAGCGTAGTGGGTCAGGGTGCGAGCTACACCTTC. V and J are TRBV9 and TRBJ1-2; the D gene is possibly TRBD1 (5 bases). Trimming stripped 0 bases from V and 9 bases from J, with 15 bases between. Germline CDR1 is SGDLS and CDR2 is YYNGEE. CDR3 length: 14 residues.

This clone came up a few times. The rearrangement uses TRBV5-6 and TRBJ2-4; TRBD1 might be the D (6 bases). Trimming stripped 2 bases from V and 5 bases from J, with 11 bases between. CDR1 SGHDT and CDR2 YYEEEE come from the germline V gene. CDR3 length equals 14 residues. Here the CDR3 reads CASSFRAGENIQYF. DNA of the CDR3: TGTGCCAGCAGCTTCCGGGCAGGGGAAAACATTCAGTACTTC.

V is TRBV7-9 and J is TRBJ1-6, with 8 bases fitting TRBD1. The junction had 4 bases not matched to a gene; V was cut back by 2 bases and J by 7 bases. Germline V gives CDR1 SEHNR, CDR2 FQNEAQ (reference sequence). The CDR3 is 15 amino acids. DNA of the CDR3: TGTGCCAGCAGCTTATTGGGGACAGGAAATTCACCCCTCCACTTT. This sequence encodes CASSLLGTGNSPLHF.

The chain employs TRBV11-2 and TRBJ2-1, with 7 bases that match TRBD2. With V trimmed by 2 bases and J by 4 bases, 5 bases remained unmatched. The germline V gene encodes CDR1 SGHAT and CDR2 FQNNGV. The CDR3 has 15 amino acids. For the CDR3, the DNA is TGTGCCAGCAGCTTATCGCTAGCGGATTACAATGAGCAGTTCTTC. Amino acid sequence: CASSLSLADYNEQFF. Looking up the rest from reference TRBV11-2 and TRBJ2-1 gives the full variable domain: EAGVAQSPRYKIIEKRQSVAFWCNPISGHATLYWYQQILGQGPKLLIQFQNNGVVDDSQLPKDRFSAERLKGVDSTLKIQPAKLEDSAVYLCASSLSLADYNEQFFGPGTRLTVL.

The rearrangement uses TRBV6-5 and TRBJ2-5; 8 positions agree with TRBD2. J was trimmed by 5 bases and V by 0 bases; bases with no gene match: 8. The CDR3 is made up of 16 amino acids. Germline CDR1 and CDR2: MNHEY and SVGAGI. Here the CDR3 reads CASSYSESGRGETQYF. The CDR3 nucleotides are TGTGCCAGCAGTTACTCCGAGTCCGGGAGGGGTGAGACCCAGTACTTC.

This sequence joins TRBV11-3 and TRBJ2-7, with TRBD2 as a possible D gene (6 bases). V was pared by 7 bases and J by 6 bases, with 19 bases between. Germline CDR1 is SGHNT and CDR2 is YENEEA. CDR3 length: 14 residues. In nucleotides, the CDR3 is TGTGCCAGCAACTCGCGCGCGGGGCAGGGCGAGCAGTACTTC. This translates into CASNSRAGQGEQYF. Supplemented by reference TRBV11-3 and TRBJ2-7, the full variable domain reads EAGVVQSPRYKIIEKKQPVAFWCNPISGHNTLYWYLQNLGQGPELLIRYENEEAVDDSQLPKDRFSAERLKGVDSTLKIQPAELGDSAVYLCASNSRAGQGEQYFGPGTRLTVT.

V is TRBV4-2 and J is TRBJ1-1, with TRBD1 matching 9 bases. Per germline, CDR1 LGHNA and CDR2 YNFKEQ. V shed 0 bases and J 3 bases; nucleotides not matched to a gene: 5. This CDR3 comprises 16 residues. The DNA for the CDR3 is TGTGCCAGCAGCCAAGATGGGACAGGGTCCCACACTGAAGCTTTCTTT. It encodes CASSQDGTGSHTEAFF.

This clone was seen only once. The DNA of the CDR3 is TGTGCCAGCGATCCAGGGCGGTATGGCTACACCTTC. Translating it yields CASDPGRYGYTF. The chain recombines TRBV6-6 with TRBJ1-2, with D possibly matching TRBD1 (5 bases). The CDR3 length is 12 residues. V was pared by 8 bases and J by 5 bases, with 12 bases between. From germline, CDR1 is MNHNY and CDR2 SVGAGI (reference sequence).

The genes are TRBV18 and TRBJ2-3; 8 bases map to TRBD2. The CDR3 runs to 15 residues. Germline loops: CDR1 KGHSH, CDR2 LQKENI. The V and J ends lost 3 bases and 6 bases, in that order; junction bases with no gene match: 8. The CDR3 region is CASSPERGQLDTQYF. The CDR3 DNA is TGTGCCAGCTCACCGGAGCGGGGGCAGTTGGATACGCAGTATTTT.

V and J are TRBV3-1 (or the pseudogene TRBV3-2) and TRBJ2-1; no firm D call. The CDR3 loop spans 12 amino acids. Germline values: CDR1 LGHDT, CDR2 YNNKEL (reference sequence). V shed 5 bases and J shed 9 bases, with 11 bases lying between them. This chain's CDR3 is CASSDLVGEQFF. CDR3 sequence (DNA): TGTGCCAGCAGCGATCTAGTAGGTGAGCAGTTCTTC.

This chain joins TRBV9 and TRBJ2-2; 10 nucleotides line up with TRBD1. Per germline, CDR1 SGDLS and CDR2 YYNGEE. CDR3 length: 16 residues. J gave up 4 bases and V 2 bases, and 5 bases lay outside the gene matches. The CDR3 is CASSVGTGVSTGELFF. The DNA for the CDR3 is TGTGCCAGCAGCGTGGGGACAGGGGTCAGCACCGGGGAGCTGTTTTTT.

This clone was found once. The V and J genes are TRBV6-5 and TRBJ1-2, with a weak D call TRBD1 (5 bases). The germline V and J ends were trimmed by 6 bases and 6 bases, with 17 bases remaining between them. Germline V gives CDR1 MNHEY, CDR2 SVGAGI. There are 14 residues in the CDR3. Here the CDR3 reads CASSPARGVHGYTF. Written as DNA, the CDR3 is TGTGCCAGCAGCCCCGCACGGGGGGTACATGGCTACACCTTC.

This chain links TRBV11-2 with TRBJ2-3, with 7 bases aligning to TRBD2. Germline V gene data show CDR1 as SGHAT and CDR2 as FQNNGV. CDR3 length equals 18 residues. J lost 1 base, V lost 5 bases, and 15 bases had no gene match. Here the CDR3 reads CASSALKGGGGGTDTQYF. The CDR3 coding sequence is TGTGCCAGCAGCGCCCTAAAGGGCGGGGGAGGTGGCACAGATACGCAGTATTTT.

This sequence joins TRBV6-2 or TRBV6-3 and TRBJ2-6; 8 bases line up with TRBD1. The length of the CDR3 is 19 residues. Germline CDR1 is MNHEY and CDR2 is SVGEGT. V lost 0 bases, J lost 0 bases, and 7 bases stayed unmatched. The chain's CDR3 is CASSYSTGALLSGANVLTF. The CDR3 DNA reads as TGTGCCAGCAGTTACTCGACAGGGGCCCTGCTCTCTGGGGCCAACGTCCTGACTTTC.

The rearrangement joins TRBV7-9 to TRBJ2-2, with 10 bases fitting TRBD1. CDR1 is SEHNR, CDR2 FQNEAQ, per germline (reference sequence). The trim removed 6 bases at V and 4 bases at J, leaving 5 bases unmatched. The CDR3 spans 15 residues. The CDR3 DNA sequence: TGTGCCAGCAGGGAAAGGGACAGGGGCACCGGGGAGCTGTTTTTT. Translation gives CASRERDRGTGELFF.

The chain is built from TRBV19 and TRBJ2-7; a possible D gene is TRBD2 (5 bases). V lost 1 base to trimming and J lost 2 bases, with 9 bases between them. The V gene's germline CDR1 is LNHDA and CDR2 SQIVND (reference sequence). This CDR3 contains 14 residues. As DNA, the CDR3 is TGTGCCAGTAGTATAGGAGGGCAGCCCTACGAGCAGTACTTC. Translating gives CASSIGGQPYEQYF.

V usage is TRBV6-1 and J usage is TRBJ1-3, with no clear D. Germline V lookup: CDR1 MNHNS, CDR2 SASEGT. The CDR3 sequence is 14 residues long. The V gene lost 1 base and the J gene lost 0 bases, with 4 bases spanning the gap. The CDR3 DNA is TGTGCCAGCAGTGAAGTCTCCTCTGGAAACACCATATATTTT. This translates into CASSEVSSGNTIYF.

CDR3 DNA sequence: TGCGCCAGCAGCTTGGCCTTGGGGGGGCTTCGCGAGCAGTACTTC. Its protein is CASSLALGGLREQYF. The V gene is TRBV5-1, the J gene TRBJ2-7; TRBD2 is a possible D gene (7 bases). The CDR3 is made up of 15 amino acids. V was shortened by 0 bases and J by 6 bases, with 16 bases between the two germline ends. Germline V gene sequence: CDR1 SGHRS, CDR2 YFSETQ.

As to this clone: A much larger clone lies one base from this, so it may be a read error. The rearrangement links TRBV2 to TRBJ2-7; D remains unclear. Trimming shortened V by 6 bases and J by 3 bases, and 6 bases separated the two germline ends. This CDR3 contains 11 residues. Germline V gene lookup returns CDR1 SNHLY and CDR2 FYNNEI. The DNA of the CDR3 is TGTGCCAGCAGACAGAACTACGAGCAGTACTTC. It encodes CASRQNYEQYF.

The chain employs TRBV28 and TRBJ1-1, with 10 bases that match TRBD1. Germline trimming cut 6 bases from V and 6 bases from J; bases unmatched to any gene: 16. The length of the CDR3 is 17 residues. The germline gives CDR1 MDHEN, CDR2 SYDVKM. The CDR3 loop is CASRKSGGQGRYAEAFF. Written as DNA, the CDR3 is TGTGCCAGCAGGAAGAGTGGGGGACAGGGGAGGTACGCTGAAGCTTTCTTT. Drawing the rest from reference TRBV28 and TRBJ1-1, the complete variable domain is DVKVTQSSRYLVKRTGEKVFLECVQDMDHENMFWYRQDPGLGLRLIYFSYDVKMKEKGDIPEGYSVSREKKERFSLILESASTNQTSMYLCASRKSGGQGRYAEAFFGQGTRLTVV.